This T cell receptor (beta chain) was sequenced for a study of blood T cells in healthy people across ages. A sample-barcoded 5' primer and a J-beta primer mix were used in a second PCR of about 7 to 12 cycles. TCRdb re-analysed the 5' RACE reads in MiXCR, keeping a single row per CDR3 protein. The top ten clones hold roughly 14% of a sample with roughly 680,000 distinct CDR3 sequences, around 50% of them seen once. Germline V lookup: CDR1 DFQATT, CDR2 SNEGSKA (reference sequence). The CDR3 has 14 residues. V shed 7 bases and J shed 3 bases, with 18 bases lying between them. Isolated per sample were at least 7 million PBMCs.

The rearrangement joins TRBV20-1 to TRBJ1-1; maybe TRBD1 (6 bases). The receptor's source is a woman older than 75 in good health. Material: blood. CDR3 coding DNA: TGCAGTGTATTAAGAGACAGGCGGGACACTGAAGCTTTCTTT. Its translation: CSVLRDRRDTEAFF.